This entry describes one TCR beta chain. Its antigen is not identified. This specimen belongs to a study of CD8 T cells in ankylosing spondylitis. In TCRdb, the 5' RACE reads were re-called with MiXCR into one record per CDR3 protein. The profile shows roughly 200,000 distinct CDR3 sequences, roughly 25% of them singletons. General study results and limits: Relatively scarce in peripheral blood, disease-linked clones were CD8+.

The specimen was blood, either unsorted or a sorted T cell fraction (not recorded which). This clonotype was obtained from a male donor with ankylosing spondylitis or in good health (not recorded which).

This chain's CDR3 is CSASRTGAVNEQYF. The CDR3 bases are TGCAGTGCTAGCCGGACAGGGGCCGTCAACGAGCAGTACTTC. The chain carries TRBV20-1 and TRBJ2-7; 9 nucleotides line up with TRBD1. Per the germline V gene, CDR1 is DFQATT and CDR2 is SNEGSKA (reference sequence). V dropped 3 bases and J dropped 5; count of bases not matched to a gene: 8. The CDR3 has 14 amino acids.